The TCR beta chain described here comes from a study of identical twins. Points from the study as a whole: Out-of-frame alpha sequences shared by twins were enriched for low generation probability.

The CDR3 is made up of 17 amino acids. Trimming took off 0 bases at V and 0 bases at J, with 12 bases between the two ends. The germline V gene encodes CDR1 MNHEY and CDR2 SMNVEV (reference sequence). TCRdb redid the calling of the 5' RACE reads with MiXCR, one entry per CDR3 protein. Among a few hundred thousand distinct CDR3 sequences, 12% were seen once, and the ten largest hold roughly 7%. The table lists this clonotype with a few counts. Its antigen is unidentified. The same data also contributed to another study, on yellow fever vaccine responses in identical twins.

Material: CD8+ T cells sorted from blood. This receptor was obtained from a woman younger than 30 in good health. The genes are TRBV27 and TRBJ2-1, with unresolved D. In nucleotides, the CDR3 is TGTGCCAGCAGTTTATCAGCCGTCCCGAGCTCCTACAATGAGCAGTTCTTC. It yields the protein CASSLSAVPSSYNEQFF.